What follows are 21 T cell receptor beta chains derived from one specimen sequenced in a study of blood T cell repertoires in COVID-19. The method was immunoSEQ multiplex PCR; TCRdb's version includes in-frame clones alone and lacks a portion of them. The sample gives 130,000 or so clones, around 89% of which show up once; approximately 8% is in the top ten. The source material was peripheral blood. All receptors come from a man aged 45 to 65 with acute or convalescent COVID-19.

Written as DNA, the CDR3 is TGTGCCAGCAGTTATAAGGGGGGGGAGCCCGAGTGGATTCAGTACTTC. Protein sequence: CASSYKGGEPEWIQYF. The chain combines TRBV6-2 or TRBV6-3 with TRBJ2-4; weak D call: TRBD2 (7 bases). This CDR3 spans 16 amino acids. The germline V and J ends were trimmed by 3 bases and 10 bases, with 22 bases remaining between them. Germline V gene lookup returns CDR1 MNHEY and CDR2 SVGEGT.

V gene TRBV20-1 combines with J gene TRBJ2-3, with D uncertain. V lost 3 bases and J 1 base, leaving 11 bases between the germline ends. CDR3 length: 14 amino acids. Germline V gene lookup returns CDR1 DFQATT and CDR2 SNEGSKA (reference sequence). The CDR3 DNA is TGCAGTGCTAGTCCGTACACAGGCACAGATACGCAGTATTTT. Translated: CSASPYTGTDTQYF.

The chain links TRBV3-1 (or the pseudogene TRBV3-2) to TRBJ2-2; maybe TRBD2 (5 bases). The germline gives CDR1 LGHDT, CDR2 YNNKEL (reference sequence). V lost 4 bases to trimming and J lost 2 bases, with 8 bases between them. The CDR3 has 14 residues. The CDR3 DNA follows: TGTGCCAGCAGCCGGACTCAAAACACCGGGGAGCTGTTTTTT. Translating gives CASSRTQNTGELFF.

The rearrangement links TRBV2 to TRBJ2-7; weak D call: TRBD1 (5 bases). Germline V gene lookup returns CDR1 SNHLY and CDR2 FYNNEI. V lost 5 bases and J lost 6, with 14 bases in between. This CDR3 has 13 residues. The CDR3 protein is CASSRPREPEQYF. In nucleotides, the CDR3 is TGTGCCAGCAGTCGGCCCAGGGAACCCGAGCAGTACTTC.

With regard to this clone: An end of the junction does not agree with germline; a read error may underlie this. V usage is TRBV19 and J usage is TRBJ2-2, with 8 bases fitting TRBD1. Germline V gene lookup returns CDR1 LNHDA and CDR2 SQIVND (reference sequence). The CDR3 sequence is 16 residues long. The CDR3 region is CASSSIRGQGPGELFF. The CDR3 DNA is TGTGCCAGCAGTAGTATTAGAGGACAGGGCCCCGGGGAGCTGTTTTTT.

This clone appeared once. The V call is TRBV19, the J call TRBJ2-5; TRBD2 matches at 9 bases. Germline-derived CDR1 and CDR2 are LNHDA and SQIVND (reference sequence). The length of the CDR3 is 13 residues. Unmatched junction bases numbered 4, after V lost 6 bases and J lost 5 bases. In DNA form, the CDR3 reads TGTGCCAGTAGGGCTAGCGGGGTGGAGACCCAGTACTTC. Its translation is CASRASGVETQYF.

V is TRBV7-9 and J is TRBJ2-7, with a possible D match to TRBD2 (5 bases). Germline V gene data show CDR1 as SEHNR and CDR2 as FQNEAQ (reference sequence). CDR3 length: 14 residues. V lost 1 base and J lost 6, with 13 bases in between. CDR3 coding DNA: TGTGCCAGCAGCTTAGTGACGGCTAGCCGCGAGCAGTACTTC. This codes for CASSLVTASREQYF.

In DNA form, the CDR3 reads TGTGCCACTAAAGGACAGGGGATACACGAAAAACTGTTTTTT. Translating it yields CATKGQGIHEKLFF. The chain joins TRBV2 to TRBJ1-4; 9 nucleotides align to TRBD1. This CDR3 is built from 14 residues. Looked up from germline, CDR1 is SNHLY and CDR2 is FYNNEI. V trimming: 10 bases; J trimming: 8 bases; junction bases outside the gene matches: 11.

The chain couples TRBV3-1 (or the pseudogene TRBV3-2) to TRBJ2-2; D remains unclear. V shed 2 bases and J shed 2 bases, with 6 bases lying between them. The CDR3 contains 14 residues. Looked up from germline, CDR1 is LGHDT and CDR2 is YNNKEL (reference sequence). The CDR3 bases are TGTGCCAGCAGCCAACAGGAAAACACCGGGGAGCTGTTTTTT. Its protein is CASSQQENTGELFF.

The CDR3 sequence is CAWGRETYNEQFF. CDR3 nucleotide sequence: TGTGCCTGGGGGCGGGAGACTTACAATGAGCAGTTCTTC. The chain carries TRBV11-2 and TRBJ2-1, with TRBD2 as a possible D gene (7 bases). Per the germline V gene, CDR1 is SGHAT and CDR2 is FQNNGV. The CDR3 sequence is 13 residues long. Trimming removed 11 bases from V and 4 bases from J, with 15 bases in between. Variable domain in full (rest from reference TRBV11-2 and TRBJ2-1): EAGVAQSPRYKIIEKRQSVAFWCNPISGHATLYWYQQILGQGPKLLIQFQNNGVVDDSQLPKDRFSAERLKGVDSTLKIQPAKLEDSAVYLCAWGRETYNEQFFGPGTRLTVL.

The V gene is TRBV19, the J gene TRBJ2-1; TRBD1 might be the D (6 bases). V gave up 2 bases and J gave up 3 bases, with 32 bases separating them. This CDR3 has 22 residues. Germline CDR1 reads LNHDA; CDR2 reads SQIVND (reference sequence). The CDR3 coding sequence is TGTGCCAGTAGTATAATCGTGGGGACACGGATTGGAACCATCACCCACTACAATGAGCAGTTCTTC. Amino acids: CASSIIVGTRIGTITHYNEQFF.

This rearrangement joins TRBV10-3 to TRBJ2-7, with D tentatively TRBD2 (6 bases). The CDR3 has 13 amino acids. Germline CDR1 ENHRY, CDR2 SYGVKD. Between the trimmed V and J ends, which lost 7 bases and 1 base, there was a span of 11 bases. The CDR3 sequence: CAIMGGASYEQYF. CDR3 DNA sequence: TGTGCCATCATGGGCGGGGCTTCCTACGAGCAGTACTTC.

The chain recombines TRBV27 with TRBJ2-2, with a tentative D call TRBD2 (5 bases). There are 14 residues in the CDR3. Between the trimmed V and J ends, which lost 4 bases and 6 bases, there was a span of 12 bases. Germline values: CDR1 MNHEY, CDR2 SMNVEV (reference sequence). CDR3 nucleotide sequence: TGTGCCAGCAGTTCGCGGGCCGACGCCGGGGAGCTGTTTTTT. As protein: CASSSRADAGELFF.

This sequence joins TRBV27 and TRBJ2-3; 10 nucleotides agree with TRBD1. The length of the CDR3 is 17 residues. Per germline, CDR1 MNHEY and CDR2 SMNVEV (reference sequence). Trimming cost V 4 bases and J 1 base; bases outside gene matches: 8. The CDR3 DNA follows: TGTGCCAGCAGTTCCCCCCGGACAGGGGGTGGCACAGATACGCAGTATTTT. Translation: CASSSPRTGGGTDTQYF.

The chain uses TRBV3-1 (or the pseudogene TRBV3-2) and TRBJ2-3; TRBD2 matches 10 bases. With 0 bases clipped from V and 5 bases from J, the junction kept 5 bases outside the gene matches. This CDR3 is 16 amino acids long. Germline V gene lookup returns CDR1 LGHDT and CDR2 YNNKEL (reference sequence). CDR3 sequence (DNA): TGTGCCAGCAGCCAAGATCAGCTAGCGGGAGTAGATACGCAGTATTTT. This encodes CASSQDQLAGVDTQYF.

This chain uses TRBV6-2 or TRBV6-3 with TRBJ2-6; 9 bases align to TRBD1. CDR3 length equals 16 residues. V shed 4 bases, J shed 2 bases, and the junction held 3 bases outside the gene matches. CDR1 is MNHEY, CDR2 SVGEGT, per germline. This CDR3 is CASSSQGATGANVLTF. DNA for the CDR3: TGTGCCAGCAGTTCACAGGGGGCTACTGGGGCCAACGTCCTGACTTTC.

The chain employs TRBV3-1 (or the pseudogene TRBV3-2) and TRBJ1-5; TRBD1 might be the D (6 bases). The CDR3 sequence is 17 residues long. Germline CDR1 reads LGHDT; CDR2 reads YNNKEL (reference sequence). The V and J ends lost 1 base and 7 bases respectively, with 20 bases between them. This CDR3 reads CASSQGSRGGRGQPQHF. CDR3 bases: TGTGCCAGCAGCCAAGGTTCACGAGGGGGTAGGGGCCAGCCCCAGCATTTT.

V and J are TRBV19 and TRBJ1-2; a possible D gene is TRBD1 (6 bases). The CDR3 runs 15 residues. The ends were cut back, 7 bases at V and 2 bases at J, with 17 bases in the middle. Germline CDR1 reads LNHDA; CDR2 reads SQIVND (reference sequence). Here the CDR3 DNA reads TGTGCCAGTAACGCTCTATGGGGGGGCAACTATGGCTACACCTTC. Amino acid sequence: CASNALWGGNYGYTF.

This clone was recorded once. V is TRBV7-2 and J is TRBJ2-7; TRBD2 matches 11 bases. The CDR3 contains 16 residues. Germline CDR1 SGHTA, CDR2 FQGNSA. J gave up 4 bases and V 5 bases, and 10 bases lay outside the gene matches. The CDR3 sequence is CASSAGHVAGGYEQYF. DNA for the CDR3: TGTGCCAGCAGCGCAGGACACGTAGCGGGAGGGTACGAGCAGTACTTC.

The chain combines TRBV11-2 with TRBJ1-3, with 8 bases lining up with TRBD1. The V segment lost 4 bases and the J segment 3 bases; nucleotides outside the gene matches: 8. CDR1 and CDR2 (germline): SGHAT, FQNNGV. The CDR3 has 16 residues. CDR3 nucleotide sequence: TGTGCCAGCAGCTGCCCCAGGGGGCGATGTGGAAACACCATATATTTT. Translation: CASSCPRGRCGNTIYF.

The rearrangement joins TRBV9 to TRBJ2-3, with D possibly matching TRBD2 (5 bases). V lost 2 bases and J 0 bases, leaving 25 bases between the germline ends. Germline lookup yields CDR1 SGDLS and CDR2 YYNGEE. This CDR3 comprises 20 residues. In DNA, the CDR3 is TGTGCCAGCAGCGTCCTCCCTAGCAGCGTTGGCCTGCTTAGCACAGATACGCAGTATTTT. It translates to CASSVLPSSVGLLSTDTQYF. The full variable domain, with the rest looked up from reference TRBV9 and TRBJ2-3, is DSGVTQTPKHLITATGQRVTLRCSPRSGDLSVYWYQQSLDQGLQFLIQYYNGEERAKGNILERFSAQQFPDLHSELNLSSLELGDSALYFCASSVLPSSVGLLSTDTQYFGPGTRLTVL.